Below, 8 T cell receptor beta chains from the same sample are listed, as sequenced in a study of CD8 T cells in Susac syndrome. Random-hexamer reverse transcription was applied to about 0.5 to 1 ug RNA. In TCRdb, the immunoSEQ multiplex PCR reads were re-called with MiXCR into one record per CDR3 protein. The table records 200,000 or so distinct CDR3 sequences, 90% to 95% of them present only once. Sequencing was carried out using CD4+ T cells from PBMCs. The receptors originated from a human donor with multiple sclerosis.

The genes are TRBV20-1 and TRBJ2-5; D not certain. Trimming took 5 bases from V and 0 from J, leaving 16 bases between them. Germline V gene sequence: CDR1 DFQATT, CDR2 SNEGSKA (reference sequence). CDR3 length: 15 residues. As DNA, the CDR3 is TGCAGTGCTCAGAACCCAGTAGGTCACCAAGAGACCCAGTACTTC. As protein: CSAQNPVGHQETQYF.

V is TRBV6-6 and J is TRBJ1-5; D might be TRBD1 (5 bases). V was clipped by 11 bases and J by 2 bases, with 16 bases between them. Germline V gene data show CDR1 as MNHNY and CDR2 as SVGAGI (reference sequence). The CDR3 loop spans 14 amino acids. The CDR3 DNA is TGTGCCGGGGGAAACTTGTGGGGCAATCAGCCCCAGCATTTT. It translates to CAGGNLWGNQPQHF.

The chain carries TRBV6-6 and TRBJ1-1; D not resolved. V lost 7 bases, J lost 5 bases, and 14 bases lay in between. The CDR3 is 13 amino acids. CDR1 and CDR2 (germline): MNHNY, SVGAGI (reference sequence). The CDR3 region has the DNA TGTGCCAGCATTCCGACGGGCGGGACTGAAGCTTTCTTT. Translated, it gives CASIPTGGTEAFF.

This clonotype was found once. The CDR3 spells CASSAPSGRGTYEQYF. The CDR3 DNA reads as TGTGCCAGCAGCGCTCCGAGCGGGAGAGGGACCTACGAGCAGTACTTC. This chain joins TRBV27 and TRBJ2-7, with 8 bases lining up with TRBD2. V dropped 6 bases and J dropped 2; count of bases not matched to a gene: 12. The CDR3 is 16 amino acids. Germline V gene sequence: CDR1 MNHEY, CDR2 SMNVEV (reference sequence).

This chain uses TRBV10-2 with TRBJ1-1, with D tentatively TRBD1 (6 bases). Trimming shortened V by 7 bases and J by 3 bases, and 12 bases separated the two germline ends. The CDR3 totals 13 residues. Germline CDR1 and CDR2: WSHSY and SAAADI. Here the CDR3 DNA reads TGCGCCAGCACCAAGGGACAAGACACTGAAGCTTTCTTT. Translating gives CASTKGQDTEAFF.

The chain joins TRBV2 to TRBJ1-2, with D possibly matching TRBD1 (6 bases). Germline CDR1 and CDR2: SNHLY and FYNNEI. The CDR3 length is 14 residues. The germline V and J ends were trimmed by 7 bases and 1 base, with 13 bases remaining between them. The CDR3 is CASTVGQHNYGYTF. CDR3 sequence (DNA): TGTGCCAGCACAGTAGGACAGCATAACTATGGCTACACCTTC.

This chain links TRBV5-1 with TRBJ1-5; D perhaps matches TRBD1 (5 bases). This CDR3 contains 15 residues. CDR1 is SGHRS, CDR2 YFSETQ, per germline. Trimming cost V 8 bases and J 5 bases, with 20 bases left between them. DNA for the CDR3: TGCGCCAGGGATAGGGGACTCACCCTCGATCAGCCCCAGCATTTT. Translation gives CARDRGLTLDQPQHF.

The chain employs TRBV20-1 and TRBJ1-2; TRBD1 might be the D (5 bases). This CDR3 spans 12 amino acids. Germline V lookup: CDR1 DFQATT, CDR2 SNEGSKA (reference sequence). V lost 3 bases to trimming and J lost 8 bases, with 13 bases between them. This chain's CDR3 is CSARAGRGGYTF. The CDR3, as DNA: TGCAGTGCTAGGGCGGGACGAGGCGGCTACACCTTC.